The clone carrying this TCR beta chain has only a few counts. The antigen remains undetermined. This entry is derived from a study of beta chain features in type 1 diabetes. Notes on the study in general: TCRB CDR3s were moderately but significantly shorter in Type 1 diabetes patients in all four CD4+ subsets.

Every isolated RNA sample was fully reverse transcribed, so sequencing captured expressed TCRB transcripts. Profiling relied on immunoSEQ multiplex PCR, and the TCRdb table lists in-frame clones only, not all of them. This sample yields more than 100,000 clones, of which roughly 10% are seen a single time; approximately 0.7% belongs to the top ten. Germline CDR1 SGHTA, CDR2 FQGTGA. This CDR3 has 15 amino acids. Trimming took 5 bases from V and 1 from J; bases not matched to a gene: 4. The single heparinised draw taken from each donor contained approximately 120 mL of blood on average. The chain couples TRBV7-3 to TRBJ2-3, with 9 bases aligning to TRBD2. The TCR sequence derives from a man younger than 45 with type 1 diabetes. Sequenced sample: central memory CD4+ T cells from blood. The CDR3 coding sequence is TGTGCCAGCAGCCCTGAGCGGGGGGGCACAGATACGCAGTATTTT. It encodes CASSPERGGTDTQYF.